This T cell receptor beta chain was retrieved from a study of blood T cell repertoires in COVID-19. About the research overall: The study drew acute and convalescent COVID-19 samples from the United States, Italy and Spain.

Germline-derived CDR1 and CDR2 are GTSNPN and SVGIG (reference sequence). The V gene end was trimmed by 4 bases and the J gene end by 6 bases; junction bases not matched to a gene: 8. This CDR3 is 13 amino acids long. Profiled with immunoSEQ multiplex PCR; TCRdb holds only in-frame clones, not every one. The table shows under 200,000 clones, with roughly 90% occurring only once. This chain uses TRBV30 with TRBJ1-1, with TRBD1 matching over 7 bases. This TCR was sampled from a man in his forties or fifties with acute or convalescent COVID-19. The sequencing sample was made of peripheral blood. DNA for the CDR3: TGTGCCTGGACACAGGGGATTCGGGCTGAAGCTTTCTTT. This translates into CAWTQGIRAEAFF.